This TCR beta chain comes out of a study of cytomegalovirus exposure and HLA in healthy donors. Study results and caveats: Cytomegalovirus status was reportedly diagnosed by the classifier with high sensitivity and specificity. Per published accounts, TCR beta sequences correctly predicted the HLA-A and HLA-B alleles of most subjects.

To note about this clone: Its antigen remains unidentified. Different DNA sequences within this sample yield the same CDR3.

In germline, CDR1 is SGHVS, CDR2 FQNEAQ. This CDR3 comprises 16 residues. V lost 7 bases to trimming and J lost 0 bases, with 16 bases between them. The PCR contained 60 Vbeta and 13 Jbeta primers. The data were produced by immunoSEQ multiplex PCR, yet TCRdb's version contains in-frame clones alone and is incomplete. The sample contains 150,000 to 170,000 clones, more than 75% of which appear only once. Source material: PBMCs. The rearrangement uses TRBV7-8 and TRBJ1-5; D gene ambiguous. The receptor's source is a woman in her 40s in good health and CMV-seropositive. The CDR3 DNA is TGTGCCAGCACCCCTAGTGGGTGGCGTAGCAATCAGCCCCAGCATTTT. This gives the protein CASTPSGWRSNQPQHF.